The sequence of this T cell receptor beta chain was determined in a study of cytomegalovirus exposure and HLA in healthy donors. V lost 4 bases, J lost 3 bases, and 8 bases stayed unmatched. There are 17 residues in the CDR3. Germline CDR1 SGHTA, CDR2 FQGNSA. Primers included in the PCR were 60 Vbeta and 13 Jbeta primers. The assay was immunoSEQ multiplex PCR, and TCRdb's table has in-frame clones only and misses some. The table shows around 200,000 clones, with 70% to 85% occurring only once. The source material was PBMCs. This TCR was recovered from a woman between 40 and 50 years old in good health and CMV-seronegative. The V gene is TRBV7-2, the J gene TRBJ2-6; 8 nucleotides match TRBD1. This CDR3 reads CASSSRQGAYGANVLTF. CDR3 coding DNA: TGTGCCAGCAGCTCCCGCCAGGGGGCTTATGGGGCCAACGTCCTGACTTTC.